One sample yielded the 32 T cell receptor beta chains listed below, sequenced in a study of T cell repertoires in cytomegalovirus infection. No cognate antigen is known for these TCRs. TCRdb redid the calling of the reads with MiXCR, one entry per CDR3 protein. This sample has fewer than 1,000,000 distinct CDR3 sequences, with around 30% found just once. Sequences were derived from cultured CD8+ T cells from PBMCs, sampled from culture after CMV antigen stimulation. The receptor source for this set is a human donor in good health (CMV status not recorded). Some clones in this sample may be carry-over from other donors' samples.

V is TRBV12-3 or TRBV12-4 and J is TRBJ1-2; no clear D gene. The CDR3 runs to 14 residues. V gave up 2 bases and J gave up 10 bases, with 17 bases separating them. CDR3: CASSLLVYYGNYTF. The CDR3 DNA is TGTGCCAGCAGTTTACTGGTTTATTACGGGAACTACACCTTC.

This clonotype was seen at least ten times. This chain uses TRBV7-2 with TRBJ2-5; 10 nucleotides align to TRBD2. J gave up 1 base and V 2 bases, and 7 bases lay outside the gene matches. The germline CDR1 and CDR2 sequences are SGHTA and FQGNSA. This CDR3 contains 17 residues. The CDR3 region has the DNA TGTGCCAGCAGCTTACCCGGACTAGCGGCTTTCCAAGAGACCCAGTACTTC. Residues: CASSLPGLAAFQETQYF.

This clonotype was detected a few times. The CDR3 DNA sequence: TGTGCCAGCAGTTATTACGGTACAGGGAATTCACCCCTCCACTTT. This gives the protein CASSYYGTGNSPLHF. V gene TRBV6-5 combines with J gene TRBJ1-6; D perhaps matches TRBD1 (6 bases). Looked up from germline, CDR1 is MNHEY and CDR2 is SVGAGI. V lost 3 bases to trimming and J lost 7 bases, with 13 bases between them. This CDR3 has 15 residues.

The chain couples TRBV4-1 to TRBJ1-2; D gene ambiguous. V was shortened by 0 bases and J by 4 bases, with 18 bases between the two germline ends. The CDR3 is 17 residues long. Looked up from germline, CDR1 is MGHRA and CDR2 is YSYEKL. CDR3: CASSQDSGDRGGYGYTF. The CDR3 nucleotides read TGCGCCAGCAGCCAAGACTCCGGGGATCGCGGTGGCTATGGCTACACCTTC.

This clonotype turned up a few times. The CDR3 sequence is CASSQDRTSGGVYVWGNEQFF. DNA of the CDR3: TGCGCCAGCAGCCAAGACCGGACTAGCGGGGGTGTGTATGTCTGGGGGAATGAGCAGTTCTTC. V usage is TRBV4-1 and J usage is TRBJ2-1; 13 nucleotides agree with TRBD2. V was pared by 0 bases and J by 7 bases, with 18 bases of the junction left unmatched. Germline CDR1 reads MGHRA; CDR2 reads YSYEKL. The CDR3 sequence is 21 residues long.

This clonotype has a handful of counts. This chain connects TRBV12-3 or TRBV12-4 to TRBJ2-7, with D tentatively TRBD2 (5 bases). With 3 bases removed from V and 5 bases from J, the gap between germline ends came to 14 bases. The CDR3 is 14 residues long. DNA for the CDR3: TGTGCCAGCAGTTTGGGTGGAGGCCGGGACGAGCAGTACGTC. Its translation is CASSLGGGRDEQYV.

This clonotype was observed a single time. The chain has TRBV5-5 and TRBJ1-6; D is ambiguous. Germline lookup yields CDR1 SGHKS and CDR2 YYEKEE (reference sequence). V was pared by 4 bases and J by 0 bases, with 14 bases between. CDR3 length equals 17 residues. The CDR3 reads CASSREASGSYNSPLHF. CDR3 nucleotides: TGTGCCAGCAGCAGGGAGGCCAGTGGCTCCTATAATTCACCCCTCCACTTT. Full variable domain (rest looked up from reference TRBV5-5 and TRBJ1-6): DAGVTQSPTHLIKTRGQQVTLRCSPISGHKSVSWYQQVLGQGPQFIFQYYEKEERGRGNFPDRFSARQFPNYSSELNVNALLLGDSALYLCASSREASGSYNSPLHFGNGTRLTVT.

This chain connects TRBV12-3 or TRBV12-4 to TRBJ2-7, with a possible D match to TRBD1 (5 bases). The length of the CDR3 is 12 residues. V was clipped by 7 bases and J by 4 bases, with 11 bases between them. The CDR3 protein is CASTWGRYEQYF. For the CDR3, the DNA is TGTGCCAGCACTTGGGGCAGGTACGAGCAGTACTTC.

This clonotype has a handful of counts. The chain couples TRBV28 to TRBJ2-2, with D possibly being TRBD1 (6 bases). Germline V gene sequence: CDR1 MDHEN, CDR2 SYDVKM. V dropped 0 bases and J dropped 5 bases, with 10 bases sitting between them. CDR3 length equals 15 residues. CDR3: CASSLWGASTGELFF. CDR3 coding DNA: TGTGCCAGCAGTTTATGGGGGGCTAGTACCGGGGAGCTGTTTTTT. Using reference TRBV28 and TRBJ2-2 for the parts outside the CDR3, the full variable domain is DVKVTQSSRYLVKRTGEKVFLECVQDMDHENMFWYRQDPGLGLRLIYFSYDVKMKEKGDIPEGYSVSREKKERFSLILESASTNQTSMYLCASSLWGASTGELFFGEGSRLTVL.

The gene calls are TRBV6-2 or TRBV6-3 and TRBJ2-7; possibly TRBD1 or TRBD2 for D (5 bases each). Trimming removed 6 bases from V and 6 bases from J, with 21 bases in between. The CDR3 totals 15 residues. Germline-derived CDR1 and CDR2 are MNHEY and SVGEGT. CDR3 DNA sequence: TGTGCCAGCAGCCCCGGGACCTCGAGCTGGGGCGAGCAGTACGTC. Residues: CASSPGTSSWGEQYV.

The gene calls are TRBV7-2 and TRBJ2-7; TRBD1 or TRBD2 may be the D gene (5 bases each). Trimming removed 5 bases from V and 6 bases from J, with 14 bases in between. The CDR3 is made up of 13 amino acids. From germline, CDR1 is SGHTA and CDR2 FQGNSA. CDR3 sequence (DNA): TGTGCCAGCAGCCGAGAGGGGTCGGGCGAGCAGTACTTC. Its protein is CASSREGSGEQYF.

This clonotype was counted a few times. This sequence joins TRBV12-3 or TRBV12-4 and TRBJ2-2; 9 nucleotides agree with TRBD2. CDR3 size: 14 residues. V shed 6 bases, J shed 7 bases, and the junction held 6 bases outside the gene matches. CDR3 DNA: TGTGCCAGCAGACCTAGCGGGGCCCTCGGGGAGCTGTTTTTT. It encodes CASRPSGALGELFF.

The rearrangement joins TRBV7-9 to TRBJ1-6; D is unresolved. CDR1 is SEHNR and CDR2 is FQNEAQ in the germline V gene (reference sequence). The CDR3 totals 14 residues. Trimming cost V 6 bases and J 7 bases, with 13 bases left between them. CDR3 sequence: CASSPEGENSPLHF. CDR3 nucleotides: TGTGCCAGCAGTCCCGAAGGCGAAAATTCACCCCTCCACTTT.

The sample holds a few counts of this clonotype. The chain employs TRBV7-6 and TRBJ1-4, with 7 bases fitting TRBD1. The CDR3 spans 15 residues. From germline, CDR1 is SGHVS and CDR2 FNYEAQ. J gave up 3 bases and V 6 bases, and 7 bases lay outside the gene matches. In DNA form, the CDR3 reads TGTGCCAGCAGGCCAGGGGGTTTGGCTAATGAAAAACTGTTTTTT. It translates to CASRPGGLANEKLFF.

V usage is TRBV7-2 and J usage is TRBJ1-1; perhaps TRBD1 as D (5 bases). This CDR3 region has 15 residues. Germline loops: CDR1 SGHTA, CDR2 FQGNSA. The ends were cut back, 1 base at V and 5 bases at J, with 14 bases in the middle. The CDR3 region is CASSLGGGGMTEAFF. The CDR3, as DNA: TGTGCCAGCAGCTTAGGGGGGGGGGGGATGACTGAAGCTTTCTTT.

The chain combines TRBV6-5 with TRBJ2-1, with TRBD2 identical over 9 bases. Per germline, CDR1 MNHEY and CDR2 SVGAGI. The trim removed 6 bases at V and 4 bases at J, leaving 10 bases unmatched. The CDR3 extends over 16 amino acids. CDR3 nucleotide sequence: TGTGCCAGCAGACCCTACGGCGGGGGGGCTTACAATGAGCAGTTCTTC. Its translation is CASRPYGGGAYNEQFF.

The rearrangement links TRBV9 to TRBJ2-1; a weak D match, TRBD2 (7 bases). Per the germline V gene, CDR1 is SGDLS and CDR2 is YYNGEE. Trimming removed 6 bases from V and 6 bases from J, with 19 bases in between. The CDR3 sequence is 15 residues long. DNA of the CDR3: TGTGCCAGCACCCTAGGAGGGGGGGCTGGCAATGAGCAGTTCTTC. This sequence encodes CASTLGGGAGNEQFF.

V gene TRBV9 combines with J gene TRBJ1-2, with D tentatively TRBD1 (6 bases). Germline CDR1 reads SGDLS; CDR2 reads YYNGEE. CDR3 length: 12 residues. Trimming cost V 5 bases and J 8 bases, with 13 bases left between them. The CDR3 DNA sequence: TGTGCCAGCAGTACAAGGGGGAAGGGCTACACCTTC. It is translated as CASSTRGKGYTF.

This clonotype was observed many times. The chain has TRBV4-3 and TRBJ1-1; D is undetermined. This CDR3 contains 14 residues. V was pared by 3 bases and J by 0 bases, with 8 bases between. CDR1 LGHNA and CDR2 YSLEER come from the germline V gene. CDR3 loop: CASSHEAVNTEAFF. For the CDR3, the DNA is TGCGCCAGCAGCCACGAGGCAGTGAACACTGAAGCTTTCTTT.

There are a few counts of this clonotype. V is TRBV19 and J is TRBJ2-7; 12 nucleotides line up with TRBD1. Germline values: CDR1 LNHDA, CDR2 SQIVND (reference sequence). Trimming removed 9 bases from V and 7 bases from J; junction bases left unmatched: 4. This CDR3 has 12 amino acids. CDR3 in DNA: TGTGCCAGCGGGACAGGGGGCAGTGAGCAGTACTTC. Translating it yields CASGTGGSEQYF.

Comments on this clonotype: A read error may explain this, as a much larger clone is one base away. This rearrangement joins TRBV7-2 to TRBJ1-5; D perhaps matches TRBD1 (5 bases). Germline CDR1 is SGHTA and CDR2 is FQGNSA. This CDR3 spans 15 amino acids. The DNA for the CDR3 is TGTGCCAGCAGCTTAGGTGGGGGGATCAATCAGTCCCAGCATTTT. Its protein product is CASSLGGGINQSQHF. The full variable domain, its missing parts supplied by reference TRBV7-2 and TRBJ1-5, is GAGVSQSPSNKVTEKGKDVELRCDPISGHTALYWYRQSLGQGLEFLIYFQGNSAPDKSGLPSDRFSAERTGGSVSTLTIQRTQQEDSAVYLCASSLGGGINQSQHFGDGTRLSIL.

This clonotype was counted between two and nine times. The rearrangement joins TRBV11-3 to TRBJ2-2, with 10 bases aligning to TRBD1. CDR1 and CDR2 (germline): SGHNT, YENEEA. J gave up 6 bases and V 5 bases, and 6 bases lay outside the gene matches. The CDR3 is made up of 15 amino acids. The CDR3: CASSATGGLSGELFF. CDR3 nucleotide sequence: TGTGCCAGCAGCGCGACAGGGGGCCTGTCCGGGGAGCTGTTTTTT.

The CDR3 DNA sequence: TGTGCCAGCAGTTTGGCGGGGGCGACCTCCTACAATGAGCAGTTCTTC. Its translation: CASSLAGATSYNEQFF. The chain links TRBV28 to TRBJ2-1, with D perhaps TRBD2 (7 bases). Between the trimmed V and J ends, which lost 3 bases and 0 bases, there was a span of 12 bases. Germline loops: CDR1 MDHEN, CDR2 SYDVKM. This CDR3 region has 16 residues. The full variable domain, rest sourced from reference TRBV28 and TRBJ2-1, is DVKVTQSSRYLVKRTGEKVFLECVQDMDHENMFWYRQDPGLGLRLIYFSYDVKMKEKGDIPEGYSVSREKKERFSLILESASTNQTSMYLCASSLAGATSYNEQFFGPGTRLTVL.

This chain's CDR3 is CASRPSILSPDTQYF. The CDR3 bases are TGTGCCAGCAGGCCCTCTATACTAAGCCCCGATACGCAGTATTTT. The rearrangement uses TRBV2 and TRBJ2-3, with no clear D. V lost 6 bases and J 6 bases, leaving 19 bases between the germline ends. Germline CDR1 SNHLY, CDR2 FYNNEI. CDR3 length: 15 amino acids. Full variable domain (outside the CDR3, taken from reference TRBV2 and TRBJ2-3): EPEVTQTPSHQVTQMGQEVILRCVPISNHLYFYWYRQILGQKVEFLVSFYNNEISEKSEIFDDQFSVERPDGSNFTLKIRSTKLEDSAMYFCASRPSILSPDTQYFGPGTRLTVL.

This sequence joins TRBV27 and TRBJ2-5; the D call may be TRBD1 or TRBD2 (5 bases each). The CDR3 loop spans 19 amino acids. Germline loops: CDR1 MNHEY, CDR2 SMNVEV (reference sequence). Trimming removed 8 bases at V and 2 bases at J, with 30 bases between. CDR3 loop: CASVLNGTYQLEGQETQYF. The CDR3 DNA sequence: TGTGCCAGCGTCCTAAATGGGACCTACCAGCTAGAGGGTCAAGAGACCCAGTACTTC.

V and J are TRBV6-1 and TRBJ2-2, with 7 positions matching TRBD1. The V segment lost 5 bases and the J segment 1 base; nucleotides outside the gene matches: 7. The CDR3 is made up of 16 amino acids. Per germline, CDR1 MNHNS and CDR2 SASEGT. CDR3 sequence: CASSKPRTGNTGELFF. The DNA of the CDR3 is TGTGCCAGCAGTAAGCCACGGACAGGGAACACCGGGGAGCTGTTTTTT.

The sample holds a few counts of this clonotype. This rearrangement joins TRBV7-9 to TRBJ2-2; D is undetermined. The CDR3 is 18 amino acids. From germline, CDR1 is SEHNR and CDR2 FQNEAQ (reference sequence). Between the trimmed V and J ends, which lost 3 bases and 0 bases, there was a span of 17 bases. CDR3 DNA: TGTGCCAGCAGCTTGGTTGGTGGGCAAAACGCGAACACCGGGGAGCTGTTTTTT. This translates into CASSLVGGQNANTGELFF.

The chain employs TRBV6-2 or TRBV6-3 and TRBJ2-7; possible D gene TRBD1, 6 bases. CDR3 length: 14 residues. The V gene's germline CDR1 is MNHEY and CDR2 SVGEGT. The V and J ends lost 5 bases and 0 bases respectively, with 11 bases between them. CDR3 residues: CASSMDSSSYEQYV. CDR3 DNA: TGTGCCAGCAGTATGGACAGCAGCTCCTACGAGCAGTACGTC.

This clonotype was recorded a few times. The chain recombines TRBV7-9 with TRBJ1-1, with D maybe TRBD1 (6 bases). Germline-derived CDR1 and CDR2 are SEHNR and FQNEAQ (reference sequence). The V end lost 0 bases, the J end lost 0 bases, and 8 bases lay between the germline ends. There are 15 residues in the CDR3. The CDR3 region has the DNA TGTGCCAGCAGCTTAGCGCGGGGGCTGAACACTGAAGCTTTCTTT. Protein sequence: CASSLARGLNTEAFF.

The chain is built from TRBV20-1 and TRBJ2-5, with 11 bases matching TRBD2. The CDR3 is made up of 15 amino acids. Trimming at V came to 1 base and at J to 9 bases, leaving 10 bases not matched to a gene. Germline lookup yields CDR1 DFQATT and CDR2 SNEGSKA (reference sequence). CDR3 in amino acids: CSARGVPSGGPAQYF. CDR3 sequence (DNA): TGCAGTGCTAGAGGAGTCCCTAGCGGGGGGCCGGCCCAGTACTTC.

The V gene is TRBV5-4, the J gene TRBJ1-3, with no clear D. Trimming cost V 2 bases and J 3 bases, with 6 bases left between them. The germline V gene encodes CDR1 SGHNT and CDR2 YYREEE (reference sequence). The CDR3 is 13 residues long. This chain's CDR3 is CASSFFNGNTIYF. DNA of the CDR3: TGTGCCAGCAGCTTCTTCAATGGAAACACCATATATTTT.

This clonotype was seen more than once but under ten times. J is TRBJ2-3 and V is TRBV12-3 or TRBV12-4; D assignment may be TRBD1 or TRBD2 (5 bases each). V was shortened by 6 bases and J by 0 bases, with 13 bases between the two germline ends. The CDR3 contains 15 residues. The CDR3 DNA reads TGTGCCAGCAGGGGGCTAGCCCCTAGCACAGATACGCAGTATTTT. This sequence encodes CASRGLAPSTDTQYF.